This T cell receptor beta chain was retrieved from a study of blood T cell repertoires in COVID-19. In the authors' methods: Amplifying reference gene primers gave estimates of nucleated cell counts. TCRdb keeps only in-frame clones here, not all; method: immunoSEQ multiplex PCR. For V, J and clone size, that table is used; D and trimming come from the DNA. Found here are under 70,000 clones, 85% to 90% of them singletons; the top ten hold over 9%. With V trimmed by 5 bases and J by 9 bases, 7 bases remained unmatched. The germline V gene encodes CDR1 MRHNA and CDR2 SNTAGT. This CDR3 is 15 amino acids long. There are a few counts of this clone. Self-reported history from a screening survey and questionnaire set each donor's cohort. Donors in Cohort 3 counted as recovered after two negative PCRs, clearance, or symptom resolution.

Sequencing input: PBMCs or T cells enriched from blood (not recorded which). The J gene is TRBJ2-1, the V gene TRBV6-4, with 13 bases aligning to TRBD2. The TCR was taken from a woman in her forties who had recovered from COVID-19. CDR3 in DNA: TGTGCCAGCAGTCCACTAGCGGGGGGGCCCAGTGAGCAGTTCTTC. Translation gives CASSPLAGGPSEQFF.